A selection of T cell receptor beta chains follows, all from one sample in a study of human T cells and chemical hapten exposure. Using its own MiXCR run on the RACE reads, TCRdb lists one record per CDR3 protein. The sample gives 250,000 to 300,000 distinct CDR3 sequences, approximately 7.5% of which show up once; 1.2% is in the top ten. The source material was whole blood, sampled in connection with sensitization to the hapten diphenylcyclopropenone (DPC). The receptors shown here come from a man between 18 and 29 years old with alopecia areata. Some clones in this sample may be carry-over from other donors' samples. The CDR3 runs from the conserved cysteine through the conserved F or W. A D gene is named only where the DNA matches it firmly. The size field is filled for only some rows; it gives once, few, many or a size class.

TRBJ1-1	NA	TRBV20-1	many	CSAIPHKNTEAFF	TGCAGTGCTATACCACACAAGAACACTGAAGCTTTCTTT
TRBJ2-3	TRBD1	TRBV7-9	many	CASSPGTGQYF	TGTGCCAGCAGCCCTGGGACAGGCCAGTATTTT
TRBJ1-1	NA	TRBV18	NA	CASSPQSDRNTEAFF	TGTGCCAGCTCACCCCAATCCGACAGGAACACTGAAGCTTTCTTT
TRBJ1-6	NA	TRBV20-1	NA	CSARSASPLHF	TGCAGTGCTAGATCCGCTTCACCCCTCCACTTT
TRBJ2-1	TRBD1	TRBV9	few	CASSVEGGAYNEQFF	TGTGCCAGCAGCGTAGAAGGGGGCGCCTACAATGAGCAGTTCTTC
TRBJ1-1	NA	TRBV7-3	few	CASSRNRDMNTEAFF	TGTGCCAGCAGCAGAAACAGGGATATGAACACTGAAGCTTTCTTT
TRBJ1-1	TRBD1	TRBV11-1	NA	CASSLSGTGAFF	TGTGCCAGCAGCTTAAGTGGGACAGGAGCTTTCTTT
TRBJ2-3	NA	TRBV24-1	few	CATSDVPEESTDTQYF	TGTGCCACCAGTGATGTGCCAGAAGAAAGCACAGATACGCAGTATTTT
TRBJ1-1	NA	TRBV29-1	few	CSVADRHTEAFF	TGCAGCGTCGCGGACAGACACACTGAAGCTTTCTTT
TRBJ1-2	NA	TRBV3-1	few	CASSQPGGGYTF	TGTGCCAGCAGCCAACCAGGCGGCGGCTACACCTTC
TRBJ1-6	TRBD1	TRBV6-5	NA	CASSYGQANSPLHF	TGTGCCAGCAGTTACGGACAGGCTAATTCACCCCTCCACTTT
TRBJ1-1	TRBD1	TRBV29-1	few	CSVVVTGSMNTEAFF	TGCAGCGTTGTGGTGACAGGGTCAATGAACACTGAAGCTTTCTTT
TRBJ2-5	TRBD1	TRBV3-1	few	CASSREAGTGIETQYF	TGTGCCAGCAGCCGAGAGGCCGGGACAGGGATAGAGACCCAGTACTTC
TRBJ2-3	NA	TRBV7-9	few	CASSLGQGRVTDTQYF	TGTGCCAGCAGCTTAGGGCAGGGTAGAGTCACAGATACGCAGTATTTT
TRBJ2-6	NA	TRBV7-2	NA	CASSPYAGASGANVLTF	TGTGCCAGCAGCCCGTACGCGGGGGCTTCTGGGGCCAACGTCCTGACTTTC
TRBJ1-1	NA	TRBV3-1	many	CASSQNTEAFF	TGTGCCAGCAGCCAGAACACTGAAGCTTTCTTT
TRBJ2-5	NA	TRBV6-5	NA	CASSYSTGVKETQYF	TGTGCCAGCAGTTACTCTACCGGGGTTAAAGAGACCCAGTACTTC
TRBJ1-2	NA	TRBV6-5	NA	CASSYSKWGDGYTF	TGTGCCAGCAGTTACTCGAAGTGGGGTGATGGCTACACCTTC
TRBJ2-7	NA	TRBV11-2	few	CASSLGFVSSYEQYF	TGTGCCAGCAGCTTAGGATTCGTCAGCTCCTACGAGCAGTACTTC
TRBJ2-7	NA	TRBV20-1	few	CSAPWGGLLSHEQYF	TGCAGTGCTCCGTGGGGGGGGCTCCTCTCCCACGAGCAGTACTTC
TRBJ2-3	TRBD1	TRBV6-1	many	CASRVGQGRDTQYF	TGTGCCAGCAGGGTGGGACAGGGAAGAGATACGCAGTATTTT
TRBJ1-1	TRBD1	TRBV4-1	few	CASSQPETGGVDEAFF	TGCGCCAGCAGCCAACCCGAGACAGGGGGGGTTGATGAAGCTTTCTTT
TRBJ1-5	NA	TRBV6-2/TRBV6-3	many	CASRDTDQPQHF	TGTGCCAGCAGAGACACCGATCAGCCCCAGCATTTT
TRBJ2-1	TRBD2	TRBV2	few	CASRGGGSYNEQFF	TGTGCCAGCAGGGGCGGGGGCTCCTACAATGAGCAGTTCTTC
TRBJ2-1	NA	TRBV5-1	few	CASSPEGVAHNEQFF	TGCGCCAGCAGCCCAGAGGGGGTGGCACACAATGAGCAGTTCTTC
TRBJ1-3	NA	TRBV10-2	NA	CASSLMRAANSGNTIYF	TGCGCCAGCAGTCTGATGAGGGCGGCGAACTCTGGAAACACCATATATTTT
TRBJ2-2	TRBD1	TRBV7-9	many	CASRRVRTGSNTGELFF	TGTGCCAGCAGAAGAGTACGGACAGGTTCGAACACCGGGGAGCTGTTTTTT
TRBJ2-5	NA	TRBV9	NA	CASSFGQTTQETQYF	TGTGCCAGCAGTTTCGGACAGACCACGCAAGAGACCCAGTACTTC
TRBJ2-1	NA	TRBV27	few	CASSPLWAGALYNEQFF	TGTGCCAGCAGTCCGCTATGGGCGGGGGCCTTATACAATGAGCAGTTCTTC
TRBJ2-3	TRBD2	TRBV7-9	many	CASSTLAGGHTDTQYF	TGTGCCAGCAGTACTTTAGCGGGGGGGCATACAGATACGCAGTATTTT
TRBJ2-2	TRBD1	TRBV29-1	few	CSVGAGGLNTGELFF	TGCAGCGTTGGGGCAGGGGGCCTGAACACCGGGGAGCTGTTTTTT
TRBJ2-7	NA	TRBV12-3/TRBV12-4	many	CASSPNRDNYEQYF	TGTGCCAGCAGTCCTAACCGGGACAACTACGAGCAGTACTTC
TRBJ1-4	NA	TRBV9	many	CASSVTGSNEKLFF	TGTGCCAGCAGCGTAACAGGGAGCAATGAAAAACTGTTTTTT
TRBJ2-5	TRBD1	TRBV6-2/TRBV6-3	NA	CASTRRDRGETQYF	TGTGCCAGCACCCGCCGGGACAGAGGGGAGACCCAGTACTTC
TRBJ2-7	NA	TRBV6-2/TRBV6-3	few	CASRRRESDEQYF	TGTGCCAGCAGGCGCAGGGAGAGCGACGAGCAGTACTTC
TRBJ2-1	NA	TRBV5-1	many	CASSLHGDEQFF	TGCGCCAGCAGCTTGCACGGAGATGAGCAGTTCTTC
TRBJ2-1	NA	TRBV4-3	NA	CASSQDRRGHQFF	TGCGCCAGCAGCCAAGATCGGCGGGGGCATCAGTTCTTC
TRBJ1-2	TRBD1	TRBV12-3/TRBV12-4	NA	CASSSGTGAYGYTF	TGTGCCAGCAGCTCCGGGACAGGGGCCTATGGCTACACCTTC
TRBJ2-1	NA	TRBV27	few	CASSLYSTVNEQFF	TGTGCCAGCAGTTTATACTCCACTGTCAATGAGCAGTTCTTC
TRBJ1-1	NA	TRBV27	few	CASSYRFRNTEAFF	TGTGCCAGCAGCTACAGATTCAGGAACACTGAAGCTTTCTTT
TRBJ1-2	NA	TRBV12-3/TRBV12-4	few	CASSLGPFVASNYGYTF	TGTGCCAGCAGTCTGGGTCCTTTCGTAGCCTCTAACTATGGCTACACCTTC
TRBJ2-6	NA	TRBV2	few	CASSGRFSSGANVLTF	TGTGCCAGCAGTGGACGCTTCTCCTCTGGGGCCAACGTCCTGACTTTC
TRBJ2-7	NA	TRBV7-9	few	CASSQPGQFDEQYF	TGTGCCAGCAGCCAACCCGGACAGTTCGACGAGCAGTACTTC
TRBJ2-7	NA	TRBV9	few	CASSVDSIGTEQYF	TGTGCCAGCAGCGTGGACAGCATCGGGACCGAGCAGTACTTC
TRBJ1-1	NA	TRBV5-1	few	CASSPGTKLMNTEAFF	TGCGCCAGCAGCCCTGGGACAAAGCTTATGAACACTGAAGCTTTCTTT
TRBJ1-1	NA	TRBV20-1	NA	CSAREFYNTEAFF	TGCAGTGCTAGAGAGTTTTATAACACTGAAGCTTTCTTT